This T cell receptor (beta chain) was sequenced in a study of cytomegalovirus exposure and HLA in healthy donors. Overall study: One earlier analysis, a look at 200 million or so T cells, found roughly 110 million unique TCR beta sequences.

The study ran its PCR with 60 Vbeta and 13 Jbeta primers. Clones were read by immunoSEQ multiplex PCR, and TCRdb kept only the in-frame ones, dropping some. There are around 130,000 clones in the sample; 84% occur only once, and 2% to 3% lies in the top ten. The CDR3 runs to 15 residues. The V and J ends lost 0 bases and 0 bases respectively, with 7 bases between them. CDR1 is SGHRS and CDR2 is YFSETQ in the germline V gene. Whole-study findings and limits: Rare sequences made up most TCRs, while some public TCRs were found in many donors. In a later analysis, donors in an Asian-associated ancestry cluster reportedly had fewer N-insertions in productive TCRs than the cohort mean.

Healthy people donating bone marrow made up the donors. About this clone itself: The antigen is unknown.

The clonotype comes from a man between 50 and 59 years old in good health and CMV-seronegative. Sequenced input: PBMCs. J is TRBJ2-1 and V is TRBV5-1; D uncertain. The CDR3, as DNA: TGCGCCAGCAGCTTGGGACACCTCTCCTACAATGAGCAGTTCTTC. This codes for CASSLGHLSYNEQFF.